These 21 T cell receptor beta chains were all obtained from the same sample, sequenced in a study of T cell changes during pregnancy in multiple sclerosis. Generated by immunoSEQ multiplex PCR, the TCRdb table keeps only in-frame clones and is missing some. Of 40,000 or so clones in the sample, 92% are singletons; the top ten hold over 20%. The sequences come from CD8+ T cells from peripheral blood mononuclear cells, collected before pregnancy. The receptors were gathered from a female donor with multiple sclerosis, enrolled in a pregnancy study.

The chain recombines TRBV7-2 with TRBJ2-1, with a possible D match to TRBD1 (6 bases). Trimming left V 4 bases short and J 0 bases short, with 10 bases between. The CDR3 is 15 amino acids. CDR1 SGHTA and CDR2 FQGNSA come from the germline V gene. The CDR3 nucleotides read TGTGCCAGCAGCTCGCGAGGGGGCTCCTACAATGAGCAGTTCTTC. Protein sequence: CASSSRGGSYNEQFF.

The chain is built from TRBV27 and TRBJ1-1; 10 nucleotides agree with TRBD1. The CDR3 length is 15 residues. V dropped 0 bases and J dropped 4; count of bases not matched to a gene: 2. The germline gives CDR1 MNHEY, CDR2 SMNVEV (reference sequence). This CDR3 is CASSLSGQGFTEAFF. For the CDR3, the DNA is TGTGCCAGCAGTTTATCGGGACAGGGGTTCACTGAAGCTTTCTTT.

Here the CDR3 reads CASSVGDRGHTF. In DNA, the CDR3 is TGTGCCAGCAGCGTAGGGGACAGGGGTCACACCTTC. The chain couples TRBV9 to TRBJ1-2, with 10 nucleotides matching TRBD1. Germline V CDR1 and CDR2: SGDLS, YYNGEE. The CDR3 totals 12 residues. The J segment lost 12 bases and the V segment lost 0 bases, leaving 2 bases of the junction unmatched.

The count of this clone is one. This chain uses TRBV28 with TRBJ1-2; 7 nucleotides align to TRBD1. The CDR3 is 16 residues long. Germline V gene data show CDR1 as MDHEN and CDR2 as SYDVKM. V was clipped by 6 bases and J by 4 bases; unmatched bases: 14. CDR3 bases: TGTGCCAGCAGCCAGACCCGGGACAGCAGATTCTATGGCTACACCTTC. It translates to CASSQTRDSRFYGYTF.

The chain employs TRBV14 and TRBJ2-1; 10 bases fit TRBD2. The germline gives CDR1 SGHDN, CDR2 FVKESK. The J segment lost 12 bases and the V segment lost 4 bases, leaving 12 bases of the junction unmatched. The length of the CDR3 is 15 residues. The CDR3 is CASSPGLAAWGGQFF. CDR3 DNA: TGTGCCAGCAGCCCTGGACTAGCGGCTTGGGGGGGGCAGTTCTTC.

CDR3 DNA: TGTGCCAGCAGTCCCCGGACAGAGCAAGGGCGGGAAAAACTGTTTTTT. This sequence encodes CASSPRTEQGREKLFF. The chain employs TRBV27 and TRBJ1-4, with D possibly matching TRBD1 (6 bases). The CDR3 totals 16 residues. Germline CDR1 MNHEY, CDR2 SMNVEV (reference sequence). V was pared by 5 bases and J by 8 bases, with 21 bases between.

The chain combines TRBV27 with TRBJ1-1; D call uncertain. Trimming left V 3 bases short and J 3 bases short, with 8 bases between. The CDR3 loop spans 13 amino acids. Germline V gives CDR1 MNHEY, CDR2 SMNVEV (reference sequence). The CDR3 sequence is CASSLWSDTEAFF. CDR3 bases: TGTGCCAGCAGTTTGTGGTCAGACACTGAAGCTTTCTTT.

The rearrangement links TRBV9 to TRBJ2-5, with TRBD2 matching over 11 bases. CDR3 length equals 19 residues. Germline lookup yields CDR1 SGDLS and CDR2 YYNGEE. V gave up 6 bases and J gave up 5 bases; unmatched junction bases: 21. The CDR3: CASNMGGGLAGGLGETQYF. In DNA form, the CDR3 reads TGTGCCAGCAACATGGGAGGGGGATTAGCGGGAGGGTTGGGGGAGACCCAGTACTTC.

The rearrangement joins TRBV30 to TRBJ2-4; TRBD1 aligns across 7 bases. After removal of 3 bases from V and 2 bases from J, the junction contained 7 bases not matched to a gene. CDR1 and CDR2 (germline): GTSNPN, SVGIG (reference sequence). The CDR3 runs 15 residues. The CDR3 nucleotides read TGTGCCTGGAGCACAGGGGTCGGAACCAAAAACATTCAGTACTTC. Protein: CAWSTGVGTKNIQYF.

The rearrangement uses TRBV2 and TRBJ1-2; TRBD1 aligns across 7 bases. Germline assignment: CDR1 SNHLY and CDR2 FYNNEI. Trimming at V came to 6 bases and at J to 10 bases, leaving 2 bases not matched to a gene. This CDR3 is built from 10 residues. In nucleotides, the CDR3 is TGTGCCAGCAGGGGACAGTTCTACACCTTC. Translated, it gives CASRGQFYTF.

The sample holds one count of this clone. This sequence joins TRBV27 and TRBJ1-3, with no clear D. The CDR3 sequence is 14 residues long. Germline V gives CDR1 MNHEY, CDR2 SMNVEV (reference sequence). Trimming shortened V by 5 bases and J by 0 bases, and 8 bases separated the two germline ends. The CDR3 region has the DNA TGTGCCAGCAGTCCACTTAGCTCTGGAAACACCATATATTTT. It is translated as CASSPLSSGNTIYF.

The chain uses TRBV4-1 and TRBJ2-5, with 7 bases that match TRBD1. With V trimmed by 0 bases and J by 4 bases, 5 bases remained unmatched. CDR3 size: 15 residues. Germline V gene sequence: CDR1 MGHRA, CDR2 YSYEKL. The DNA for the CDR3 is TGCGCCAGCAGCCAAGATTACAGGGGCCCAGAGACCCAGTACTTC. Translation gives CASSQDYRGPETQYF.

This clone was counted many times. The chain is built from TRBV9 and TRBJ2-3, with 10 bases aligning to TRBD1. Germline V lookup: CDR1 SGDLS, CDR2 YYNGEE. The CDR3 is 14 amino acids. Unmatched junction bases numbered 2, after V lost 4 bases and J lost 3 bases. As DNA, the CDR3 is TGTGCCAGCAGCTTGGGACAGGGGACAGATACGCAGTATTTT. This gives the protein CASSLGQGTDTQYF.

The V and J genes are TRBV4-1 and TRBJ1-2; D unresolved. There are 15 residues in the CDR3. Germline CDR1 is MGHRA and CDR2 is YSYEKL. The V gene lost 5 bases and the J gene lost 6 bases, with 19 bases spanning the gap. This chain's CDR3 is CASSYPYETRDGYTF. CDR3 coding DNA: TGCGCCAGCAGCTATCCCTACGAGACTCGTGATGGCTACACCTTC.

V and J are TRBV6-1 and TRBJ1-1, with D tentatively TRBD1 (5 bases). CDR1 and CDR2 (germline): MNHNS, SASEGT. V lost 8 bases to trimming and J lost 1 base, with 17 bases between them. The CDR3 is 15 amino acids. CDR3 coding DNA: TGTGCCAGCCGCACCGCCGTCAGGGAGAACACTGAAGCTTTCTTT. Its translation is CASRTAVRENTEAFF.

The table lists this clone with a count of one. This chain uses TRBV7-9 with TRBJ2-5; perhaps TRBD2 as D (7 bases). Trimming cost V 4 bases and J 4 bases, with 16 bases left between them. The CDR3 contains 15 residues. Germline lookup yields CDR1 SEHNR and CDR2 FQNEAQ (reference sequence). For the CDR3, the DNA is TGTGCCAGCAGCTCAAGGAGGGGGGGGCTAGAGACCCAGTACTTC. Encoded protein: CASSSRRGGLETQYF.

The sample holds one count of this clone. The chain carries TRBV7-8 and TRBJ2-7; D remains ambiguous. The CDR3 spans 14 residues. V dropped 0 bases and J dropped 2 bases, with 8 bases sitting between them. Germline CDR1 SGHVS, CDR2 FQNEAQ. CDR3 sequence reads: CASSLARSAYEQYF. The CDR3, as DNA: TGTGCCAGCAGCTTAGCTCGGAGCGCCTACGAGCAGTACTTC.

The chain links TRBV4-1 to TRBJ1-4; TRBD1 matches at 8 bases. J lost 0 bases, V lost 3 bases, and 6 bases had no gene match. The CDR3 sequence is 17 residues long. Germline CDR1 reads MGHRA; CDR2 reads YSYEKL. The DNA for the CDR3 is TGCGCCAGCAGCCAGATCGGACAGGGTGCAACTAATGAAAAACTGTTTTTT. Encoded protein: CASSQIGQGATNEKLFF.

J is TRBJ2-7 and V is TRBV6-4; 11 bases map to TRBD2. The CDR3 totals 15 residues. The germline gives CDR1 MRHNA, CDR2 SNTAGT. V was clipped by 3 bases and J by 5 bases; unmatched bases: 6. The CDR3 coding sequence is TGTGCCAGCAGTGAGCCTAGCGGGAGGACCCACGAGCAGTACTTC. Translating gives CASSEPSGRTHEQYF.

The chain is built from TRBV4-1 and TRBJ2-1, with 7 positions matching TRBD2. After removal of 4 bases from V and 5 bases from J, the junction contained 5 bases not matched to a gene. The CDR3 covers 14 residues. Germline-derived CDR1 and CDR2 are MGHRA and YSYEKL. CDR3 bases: TGCGCCAGCAGCCGAATTGGGACTAACAATGAGCAGTTCTTC. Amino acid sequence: CASSRIGTNNEQFF.

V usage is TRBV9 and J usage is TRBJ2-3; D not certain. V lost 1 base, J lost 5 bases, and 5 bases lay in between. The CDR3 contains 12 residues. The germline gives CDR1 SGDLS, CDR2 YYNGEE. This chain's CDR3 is CASSVSEDTQYF. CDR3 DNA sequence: TGTGCCAGCAGCGTAAGCGAAGATACGCAGTATTTT. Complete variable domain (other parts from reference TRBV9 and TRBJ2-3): DSGVTQTPKHLITATGQRVTLRCSPRSGDLSVYWYQQSLDQGLQFLIQYYNGEERAKGNILERFSAQQFPDLHSELNLSSLELGDSALYFCASSVSEDTQYFGPGTRLTVL.